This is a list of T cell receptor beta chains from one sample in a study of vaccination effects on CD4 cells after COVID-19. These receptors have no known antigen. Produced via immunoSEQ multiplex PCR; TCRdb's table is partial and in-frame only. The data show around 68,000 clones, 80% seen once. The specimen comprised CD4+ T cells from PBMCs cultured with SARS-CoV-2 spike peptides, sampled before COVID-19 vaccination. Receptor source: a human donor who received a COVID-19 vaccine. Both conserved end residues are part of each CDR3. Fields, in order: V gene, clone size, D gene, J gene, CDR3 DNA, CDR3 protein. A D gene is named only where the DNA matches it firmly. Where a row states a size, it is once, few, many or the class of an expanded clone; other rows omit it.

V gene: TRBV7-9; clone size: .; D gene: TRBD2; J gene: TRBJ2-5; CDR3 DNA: TGTGCCAGCACCCAAAGGGGGCTAGCGGGGGGCCGGGTCCGGGAGACCCAGTACTTC; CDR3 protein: CASTQRGLAGGRVRETQYF
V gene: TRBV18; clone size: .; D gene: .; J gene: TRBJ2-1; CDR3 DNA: TGTGCCAGCTCACCAACGGCTCTTGAGCAGTTCTTC; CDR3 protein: CASSPTALEQFF
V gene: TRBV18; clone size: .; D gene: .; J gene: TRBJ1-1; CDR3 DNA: TGTGCCAGCTCATCCATGGGTGACGGTGAAGCTTTCTTT; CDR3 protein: CASSSMGDGEAFF
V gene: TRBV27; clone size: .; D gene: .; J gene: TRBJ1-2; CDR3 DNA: TGTGCCAGCAGAAAGCCGGGTGTTTGGGGCTACACCTTC; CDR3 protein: CASRKPGVWGYTF
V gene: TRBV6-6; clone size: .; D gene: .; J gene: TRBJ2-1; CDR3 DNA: TGTGCCAGCAATTTTAGGGTCGACTCCTACAATGAGCAGTTCTTC; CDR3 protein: CASNFRVDSYNEQFF
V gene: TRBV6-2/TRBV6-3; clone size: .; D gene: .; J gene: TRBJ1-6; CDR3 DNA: TGTGCCAGCAGTTTATTGATTGCGAGCTCCTATAATTCACCCCTCCACTTT; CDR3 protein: CASSLLIASSYNSPLHF
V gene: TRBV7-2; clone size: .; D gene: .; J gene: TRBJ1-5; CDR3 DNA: TGTGCCAGCAGCTTAGGGCCCCGGGGGGGGGCTCAGCCCCAGCATTTT; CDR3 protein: CASSLGPRGGAQPQHF
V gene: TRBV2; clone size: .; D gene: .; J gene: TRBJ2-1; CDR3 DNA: TGTGCCAGCACTTTGACAGGATTCAATGAGCAGTTCTTC; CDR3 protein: CASTLTGFNEQFF
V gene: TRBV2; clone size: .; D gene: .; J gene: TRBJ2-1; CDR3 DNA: TGTGCCAGCAGTGAAATAAGGGGTTCCTACAATGAGCAGTTCTTC; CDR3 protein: CASSEIRGSYNEQFF
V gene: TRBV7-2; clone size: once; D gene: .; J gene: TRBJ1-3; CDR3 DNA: TGTGCCAGCAGCTTCGACGTTGGAAACACCATATATTTT; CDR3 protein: CASSFDVGNTIYF
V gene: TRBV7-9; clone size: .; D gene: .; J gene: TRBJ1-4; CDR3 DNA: TGTGCCAGCAGCCCGGTCAGTGGGACTAATGAAAAACTGTTTTTT; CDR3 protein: CASSPVSGTNEKLFF
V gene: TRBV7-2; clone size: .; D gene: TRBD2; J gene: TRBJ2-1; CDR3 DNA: TGTGCCAGCAGCTTCACCCTATCTAGCGGGGGGGCCGGCAATGAGCAGTTCTTC; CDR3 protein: CASSFTLSSGGAGNEQFF
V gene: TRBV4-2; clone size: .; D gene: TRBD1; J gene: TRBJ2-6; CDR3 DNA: TGTGCCAGCAGCCATGGACAGGCTGGGGCCAACGTCCTGACTTTC; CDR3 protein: CASSHGQAGANVLTF
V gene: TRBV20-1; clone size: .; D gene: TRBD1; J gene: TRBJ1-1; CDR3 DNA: TGCAGTGCTAGAAAACAGGGGCAAGCTTTCTTT; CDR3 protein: CSARKQGQAFF
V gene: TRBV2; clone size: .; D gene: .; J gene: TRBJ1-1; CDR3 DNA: TGTGCCAGCTTGGCGACAGTCGGCACTGAAGCTTTCTTT; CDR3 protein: CASLATVGTEAFF
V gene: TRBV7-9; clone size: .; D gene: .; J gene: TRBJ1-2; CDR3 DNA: TGTGCCAGCAGCTTAGCCGGCCCCGGGGGCTACACCTTC; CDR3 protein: CASSLAGPGGYTF